Presented here are 21 T cell receptor beta chains from one specimen sequenced in a study of blood T cells in healthy people across ages. PCR was performed a second time for about 6 to 12 cycles using a sample-barcoded 5' primer and a J-beta primer mix. TCRdb fed the 5' RACE reads into MiXCR, producing one record per CDR3 protein. This sample yields 600,000 to 850,000 distinct CDR3 sequences, of which approximately 39% are seen a single time; roughly 20% belongs to the top ten. Input material: blood. The receptors originated from an older woman in good health.

The sample holds many counts of this clonotype. The V gene is TRBV12-3 or TRBV12-4, the J gene TRBJ2-5, with TRBD1 matching 9 bases. The CDR3 sequence is 14 residues long. Trimming removed 5 bases from V and 5 bases from J; junction bases left unmatched: 6. In DNA form, the CDR3 reads TGTGCCAGCAGTAAAGACAGGGGGTCGGAGACCCAGTACTTC. This gives the protein CASSKDRGSETQYF.

The chain uses TRBV4-3 and TRBJ2-1, with TRBD2 identical over 11 bases. Per the germline V gene, CDR1 is LGHNA and CDR2 is YSLEER. The CDR3 consists of 16 residues. Trimming took 0 bases from V and 4 from J; bases not matched to a gene: 2. DNA for the CDR3: TGCGCCAGCAGCCAAGAGACTAGCGGGGTTTACAATGAGCAGTTCTTC. This translates into CASSQETSGVYNEQFF.

With respect to this clonotype: A much larger clonotype is one base distant, so this may be a read error. The V gene is TRBV6-5, the J gene TRBJ2-1, with unresolved D. The CDR3 sequence is 15 residues long. Germline CDR1 and CDR2: MNHEY and SVGAGI. The CDR3 nucleotides read TGTGCCAGCAGGCCTGACTGGAGCTCCTACAATGGGCAGTTCTTC. Its translation is CASRPDWSSYNGQFF.

The chain combines TRBV7-2 with TRBJ2-7; possible D gene TRBD2, 6 bases. Per germline, CDR1 SGHTA and CDR2 FQGNSA. The CDR3 totals 16 residues. The V end lost 2 bases, the J end lost 0 bases, and 14 bases lay between the germline ends. The CDR3 region is CASSLMGGTVSYEQYF. CDR3 DNA: TGTGCCAGCAGCTTAATGGGGGGAACTGTCTCCTACGAGCAGTACTTC.

The chain carries TRBV20-1 and TRBJ2-1, with 7 bases that match TRBD2. V was pared by 1 base and J by 0 bases, with 9 bases of the junction left unmatched. The CDR3 contains 17 residues. The germline V gene encodes CDR1 DFQATT and CDR2 SNEGSKA (reference sequence). This chain's CDR3 is CSARGSEGGSSYNEQFF. CDR3 nucleotide sequence: TGCAGTGCTAGAGGTAGTGAGGGAGGGAGCTCCTACAATGAGCAGTTCTTC.

This chain uses TRBV24-1 with TRBJ2-1; D perhaps matches TRBD1 (6 bases). This CDR3 comprises 16 residues. The germline V and J ends were trimmed by 0 bases and 5 bases, with 13 bases remaining between them. CDR1 and CDR2 (germline): KGHDR, SFDVKD. In nucleotides, the CDR3 is TGTGCCACCAGTGATTTGCAGCTAGGACAGCACAATGAGCAGTTCTTC. This gives the protein CATSDLQLGQHNEQFF.

The chain joins TRBV27 to TRBJ2-7; D is uncertain. Germline V gene data show CDR1 as MNHEY and CDR2 as SMNVEV (reference sequence). This CDR3 has 15 amino acids. Deletions cut 0 bases from V and 3 bases from J, with 12 bases between. Here the CDR3 DNA reads TGTGCCAGCAGTTTATCGATCAACAAACACTACGAGCAGTACTTC. Amino acids: CASSLSINKHYEQYF.

This rearrangement joins TRBV20-1 to TRBJ1-6, with 7 nucleotides matching TRBD1. CDR3 size: 16 residues. Trimming cost V 0 bases and J 6 bases; bases outside gene matches: 8. CDR1 and CDR2 from the germline V gene are DFQATT and SNEGSKA (reference sequence). DNA of the CDR3: TGCAGTGCTAGAGAGAGGGGACAGATCTTTAATTCACCCCTCCACTTT. The encoded protein is CSARERGQIFNSPLHF.

The J gene is TRBJ2-3, the V gene TRBV6-6; perhaps D is TRBD1 or TRBD2 (5 bases each). Germline lookup yields CDR1 MNHNY and CDR2 SVGAGI (reference sequence). The germline V and J ends were trimmed by 5 bases and 4 bases, with 19 bases remaining between them. CDR3 size: 16 residues. CDR3 sequence (DNA): TGTGCCAGCAGTCCTGGGACCCGCGTGGGTGCAGATACGCAGTATTTT. Its protein product is CASSPGTRVGADTQYF.

The chain uses TRBV20-1 and TRBJ2-3; a weak D match, TRBD2 (6 bases). From germline, CDR1 is DFQATT and CDR2 SNEGSKA (reference sequence). Trimming took off 5 bases at V and 5 bases at J, with 17 bases between the two ends. The CDR3 contains 14 residues. The CDR3 loop is CSAEKGLPLDTQYF. Written as DNA, the CDR3 is TGCAGTGCTGAAAAGGGACTCCCGCTAGATACGCAGTATTTT.

This clonotype showed up just a few times. The CDR3 is CAISEWASGGKTDTQYF. In DNA, the CDR3 is TGTGCCATCAGTGAGTGGGCTAGCGGGGGGAAGACAGATACGCAGTATTTT. The chain joins TRBV10-3 to TRBJ2-3; 11 bases match TRBD2. CDR1 and CDR2 (germline): ENHRY, SYGVKD. V trimming: 1 base; J trimming: 3 bases; junction bases outside the gene matches: 6. The CDR3 loop spans 17 amino acids.

This clonotype was recorded a few times. The gene calls are TRBV28 and TRBJ1-5, with 7 bases lining up with TRBD1. Germline loops: CDR1 MDHEN, CDR2 SYDVKM. The CDR3 is made up of 14 amino acids. With V trimmed by 2 bases and J by 5 bases, 3 bases remained unmatched. The CDR3 region has the DNA TGTGCCAGCAGTTTAGGAGGGACAGATCAGCCCCAGCATTTT. Translated, it gives CASSLGGTDQPQHF.

The genes are TRBV9 and TRBJ2-2; 9 bases map to TRBD1. The V segment lost 4 bases and the J segment 4 bases; nucleotides outside the gene matches: 8. This CDR3 is 16 amino acids long. Germline V lookup: CDR1 SGDLS, CDR2 YYNGEE. CDR3: CASSFGDREITGELFF. DNA for the CDR3: TGTGCCAGCAGCTTTGGGGACAGGGAGATCACCGGGGAGCTGTTTTTT. The variable domain in full, with the rest retrieved from reference TRBV9 and TRBJ2-2, is DSGVTQTPKHLITATGQRVTLRCSPRSGDLSVYWYQQSLDQGLQFLIQYYNGEERAKGNILERFSAQQFPDLHSELNLSSLELGDSALYFCASSFGDREITGELFFGEGSRLTVL.

The chain combines TRBV7-9 with TRBJ2-3; 9 bases agree with TRBD1. CDR3 size: 15 residues. Germline V gene data show CDR1 as SEHNR and CDR2 as FQNEAQ (reference sequence). V lost 5 bases, J lost 3 bases, and 6 bases stayed unmatched. The CDR3 nucleotides are TGTGCCAGCAGCCCCCGGGACAGGGCAACAGATACGCAGTATTTT. It yields the protein CASSPRDRATDTQYF.

In its sample, this clonotype was seen a few times. V usage is TRBV9 and J usage is TRBJ2-7; 11 bases match TRBD2. Losses at the gene ends were 4 bases for V and 0 bases for J; bases not matched to a gene: 6. This CDR3 region has 16 residues. Germline CDR1 SGDLS, CDR2 YYNGEE. CDR3 sequence (DNA): TGTGCCAGCAGCCCTTTAGCGGGGGGGAGCTCCTACGAGCAGTACTTC. It specifies CASSPLAGGSSYEQYF.

Concerning this clonotype: A read error may account for a junction end that differs from germline. The genes are TRBV7-8 and TRBJ2-7, with a tentative D call TRBD1 (5 bases). This CDR3 is 15 amino acids long. Germline CDR1 SGHVS, CDR2 FQNEAQ. Here the CDR3 reads CASSSDSPYSYEQHF. The CDR3 DNA reads as TGTGCCAGCAGCTCAGACAGCCCTTACTCCTACGAGCAGCACTTC.

This clonotype has ten or more counts. The chain couples TRBV11-1 to TRBJ2-5, with TRBD2 matching over 9 bases. From germline, CDR1 is SGHAT and CDR2 FQDESV (reference sequence). The CDR3 runs to 15 residues. V was clipped by 2 bases and J by 5 bases; unmatched bases: 6. The CDR3 loop is CASSLTGTSTETQYF. The CDR3, as DNA: TGTGCCAGCAGCTTAACCGGGACTAGCACGGAGACCCAGTACTTC. Looking up the rest from reference TRBV11-1 and TRBJ2-5 gives the full variable domain: EAEVAQSPRYKITEKSQAVAFWCDPISGHATLYWYRQILGQGPELLVQFQDESVVDDSQLPKDRFSAERLKGVDSTLKIQPAELGDSAMYLCASSLTGTSTETQYFGPGTRLLVL.

This clonotype was seen more than once but under ten times. The chain joins TRBV6-1 to TRBJ2-7; D gene unclear. Germline CDR1 MNHNS, CDR2 SASEGT. Trimming removed 4 bases at V and 0 bases at J, with 13 bases between. The CDR3 has 15 amino acids. Written as DNA, the CDR3 is TGTGCCAGCAGTGGAGCGACCGGAAGCTCCTACGAGCAGTACTTC. Its protein product is CASSGATGSSYEQYF.

The V call is TRBV6-5, the J call TRBJ2-7; 7 nucleotides match TRBD2. V was clipped by 0 bases and J by 3 bases; unmatched bases: 5. The CDR3 runs 15 residues. Looked up from germline, CDR1 is MNHEY and CDR2 is SVGAGI. CDR3 amino acids: CASSYSGTIDYEQYF. CDR3 sequence (DNA): TGTGCCAGCAGTTACTCGGGGACTATAGACTACGAGCAGTACTTC.

This chain connects TRBV11-2 to TRBJ1-5; tentative D call: TRBD1 (5 bases). The V gene's germline CDR1 is SGHAT and CDR2 FQNNGV. The CDR3 runs 13 residues. Trimming left V 8 bases short and J 3 bases short, with 11 bases between. The CDR3: CASAGGTNQPQHF. As DNA, the CDR3 is TGTGCCAGCGCCGGGGGTACCAATCAGCCCCAGCATTTT. The full variable domain, completed using reference TRBV11-2 and TRBJ1-5, is EAGVAQSPRYKIIEKRQSVAFWCNPISGHATLYWYQQILGQGPKLLIQFQNNGVVDDSQLPKDRFSAERLKGVDSTLKIQPAKLEDSAVYLCASAGGTNQPQHFGDGTRLSIL.

The chain recombines TRBV20-1 with TRBJ2-1; TRBD2 aligns across 12 bases. Germline CDR1 and CDR2: DFQATT and SNEGSKA (reference sequence). Germline trimming cut 5 bases from V and 3 bases from J; bases unmatched to any gene: 5. CDR3 length: 15 residues. The CDR3 reads CSAQTSGGFYNEQFF. The DNA for the CDR3 is TGCAGTGCTCAGACTAGCGGGGGATTCTACAATGAGCAGTTCTTC.